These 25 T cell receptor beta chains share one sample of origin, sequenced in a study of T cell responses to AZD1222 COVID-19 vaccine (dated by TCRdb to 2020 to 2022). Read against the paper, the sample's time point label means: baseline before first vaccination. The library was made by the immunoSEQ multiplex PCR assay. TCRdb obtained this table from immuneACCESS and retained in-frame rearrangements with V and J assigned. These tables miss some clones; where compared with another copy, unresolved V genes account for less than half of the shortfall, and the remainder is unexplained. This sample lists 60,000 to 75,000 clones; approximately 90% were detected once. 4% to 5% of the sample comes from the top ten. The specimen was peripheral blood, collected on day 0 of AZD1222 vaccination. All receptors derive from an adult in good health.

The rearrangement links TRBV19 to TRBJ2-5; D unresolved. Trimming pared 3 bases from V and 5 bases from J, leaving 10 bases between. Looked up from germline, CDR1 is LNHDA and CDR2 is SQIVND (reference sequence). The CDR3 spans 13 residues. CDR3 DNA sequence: TGTGCCAGTAGTATCCAGGCCGGCGAGACCCAGTACTTC. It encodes CASSIQAGETQYF. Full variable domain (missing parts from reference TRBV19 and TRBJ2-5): DGGITQSPKYLFRKEGQNVTLSCEQNLNHDAMYWYRQDPGQGLRLIYYSQIVNDFQKGDIAEGYSVSREKKESFPLTVTSAQKNPTAFYLCASSIQAGETQYFGPGTRLLVL.

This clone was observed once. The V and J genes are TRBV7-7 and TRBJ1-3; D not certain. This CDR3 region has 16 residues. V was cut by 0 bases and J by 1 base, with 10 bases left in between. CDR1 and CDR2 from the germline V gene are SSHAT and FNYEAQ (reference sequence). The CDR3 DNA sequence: TGTGCCAGCAGCTTAGCGGAAGCAGGATCTGGAAACACCATATATTTT. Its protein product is CASSLAEAGSGNTIYF. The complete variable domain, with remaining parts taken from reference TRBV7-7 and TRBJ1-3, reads GAGVSQSPRYKVTKRGQDVTLRCDPISSHATLYWYQQALGQGPEFLTYFNYEAQPDKSGLPSDRFSAERPEGSISTLTIQRTEQRDSAMYRCASSLAEAGSGNTIYFGEGSWLTVV.

CDR3 nucleotide sequence: TGTGCCAGCAGTCCGACTAGCGGGGGAGTGGGGGGTCCAGATACGCAGTATTTT. This translates into CASSPTSGGVGGPDTQYF. The chain recombines TRBV6-6 with TRBJ2-3; the match to TRBD2 covers 12 bases. Germline-derived CDR1 and CDR2 are MNHNY and SVGAGI (reference sequence). The CDR3 spans 18 residues. V gave up 5 bases and J gave up 4 bases; unmatched junction bases: 13.

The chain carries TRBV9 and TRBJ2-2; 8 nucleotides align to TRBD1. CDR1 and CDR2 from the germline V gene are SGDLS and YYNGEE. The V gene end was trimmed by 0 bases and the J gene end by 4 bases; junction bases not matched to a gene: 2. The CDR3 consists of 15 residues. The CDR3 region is CASSVEGTGTGELFF. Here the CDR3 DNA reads TGTGCCAGCAGCGTAGAAGGGACAGGCACCGGGGAGCTGTTTTTT.

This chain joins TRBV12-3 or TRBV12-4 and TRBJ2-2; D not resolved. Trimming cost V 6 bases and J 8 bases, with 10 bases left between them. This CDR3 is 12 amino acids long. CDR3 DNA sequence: TGTGCCAGCAGCCTTCGACCTGGGGAGCTGTTTTTT. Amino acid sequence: CASSLRPGELFF.

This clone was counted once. CDR3 DNA sequence: TGTGCCAGCTCACCAATGAGGAACACTGAAGCTTTCTTT. This gives the protein CASSPMRNTEAFF. The chain links TRBV18 to TRBJ1-1; no definite D call. The germline V and J ends were trimmed by 2 bases and 1 base, with 5 bases remaining between them. The CDR3 spans 13 residues. CDR1 KGHSH and CDR2 LQKENI come from the germline V gene.

The CDR3 spells CASSSGTGYQPQHF. The CDR3 bases are TGCGCCAGCAGCTCCGGGACAGGGTATCAGCCCCAGCATTTT. The chain couples TRBV10-2 to TRBJ1-5, with 9 bases matching TRBD1. The CDR3 sequence is 14 residues long. With V trimmed by 6 bases and J by 5 bases, 5 bases remained unmatched. Looked up from germline, CDR1 is WSHSY and CDR2 is SAAADI.

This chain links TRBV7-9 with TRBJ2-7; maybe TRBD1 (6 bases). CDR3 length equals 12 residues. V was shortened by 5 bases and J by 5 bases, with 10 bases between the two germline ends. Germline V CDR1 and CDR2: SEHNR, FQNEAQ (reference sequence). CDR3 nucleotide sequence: TGTGCCAGCAGCCCACAGGGAAACGAGCAGTACTTC. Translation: CASSPQGNEQYF.

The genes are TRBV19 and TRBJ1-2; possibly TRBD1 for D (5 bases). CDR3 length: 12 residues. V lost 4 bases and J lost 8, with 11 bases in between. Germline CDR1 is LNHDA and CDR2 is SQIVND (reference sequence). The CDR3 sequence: CASSTRQYGYTF. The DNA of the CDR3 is TGTGCCAGTAGTACGAGACAGTACGGCTACACCTTC.

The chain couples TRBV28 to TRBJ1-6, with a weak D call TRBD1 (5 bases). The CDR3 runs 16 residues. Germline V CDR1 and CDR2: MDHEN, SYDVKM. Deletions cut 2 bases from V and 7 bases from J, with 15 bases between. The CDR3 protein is CASSLNGRGPNSPLHF. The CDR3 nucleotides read TGTGCCAGCAGTTTAAACGGACGGGGACCAAATTCACCCCTCCACTTT.

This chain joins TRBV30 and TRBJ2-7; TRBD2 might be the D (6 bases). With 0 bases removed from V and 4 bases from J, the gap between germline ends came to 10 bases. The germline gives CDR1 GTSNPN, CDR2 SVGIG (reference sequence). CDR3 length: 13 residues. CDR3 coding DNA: TGTGCCTGGAGTGTTGCTGGGGGGTACGAGCAGTACTTC. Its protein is CAWSVAGGYEQYF.

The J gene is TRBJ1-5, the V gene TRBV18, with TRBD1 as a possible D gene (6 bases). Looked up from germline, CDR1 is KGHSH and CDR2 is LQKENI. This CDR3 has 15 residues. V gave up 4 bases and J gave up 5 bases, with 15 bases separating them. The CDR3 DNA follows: TGTGCCAGCTCACTAATAGGGGGGCTAGATCAGCCCCAGCATTTT. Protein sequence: CASSLIGGLDQPQHF.

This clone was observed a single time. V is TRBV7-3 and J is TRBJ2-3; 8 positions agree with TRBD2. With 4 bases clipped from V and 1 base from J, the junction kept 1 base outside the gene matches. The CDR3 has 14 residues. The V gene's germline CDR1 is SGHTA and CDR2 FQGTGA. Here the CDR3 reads CASSSRGGTDTQYF. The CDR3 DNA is TGTGCCAGCAGCTCGCGGGGGGGCACAGATACGCAGTATTTT.

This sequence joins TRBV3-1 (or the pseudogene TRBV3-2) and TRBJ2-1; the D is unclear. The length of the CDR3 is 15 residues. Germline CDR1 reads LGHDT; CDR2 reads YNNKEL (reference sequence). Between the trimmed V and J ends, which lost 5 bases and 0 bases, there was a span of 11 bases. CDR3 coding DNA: TGTGCCAGCAGCAGACGGACCAGCTCCTACAATGAGCAGTTCTTC. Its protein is CASSRRTSSYNEQFF.

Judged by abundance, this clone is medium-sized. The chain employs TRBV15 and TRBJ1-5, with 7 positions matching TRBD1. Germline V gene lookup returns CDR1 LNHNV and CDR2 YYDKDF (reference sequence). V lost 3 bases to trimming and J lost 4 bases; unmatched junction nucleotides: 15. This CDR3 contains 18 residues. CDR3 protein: CATSSDRQGRVGNQPQHF. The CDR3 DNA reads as TGTGCCACCAGCAGTGATCGACAGGGCAGGGTAGGAAATCAGCCCCAGCATTTT.

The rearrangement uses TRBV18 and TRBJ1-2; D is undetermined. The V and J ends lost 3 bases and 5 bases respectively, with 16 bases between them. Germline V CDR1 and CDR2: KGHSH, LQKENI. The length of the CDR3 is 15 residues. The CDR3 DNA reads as TGTGCCAGCTCACCCCCCGAAGGGTCAGGTTATGGCTACACCTTC. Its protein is CASSPPEGSGYGYTF.

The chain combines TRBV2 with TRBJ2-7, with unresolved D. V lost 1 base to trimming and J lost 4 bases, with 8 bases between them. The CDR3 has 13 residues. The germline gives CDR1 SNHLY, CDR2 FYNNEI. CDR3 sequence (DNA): TGTGCCAGCAGTGAAGATGCCGTGTACGAGCAGTACTTC. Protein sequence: CASSEDAVYEQYF. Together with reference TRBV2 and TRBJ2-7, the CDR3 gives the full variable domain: EPEVTQTPSHQVTQMGQEVILRCVPISNHLYFYWYRQILGQKVEFLVSFYNNEISEKSEIFDDQFSVERPDGSNFTLKIRSTKLEDSAMYFCASSEDAVYEQYFGPGTRLTVT.

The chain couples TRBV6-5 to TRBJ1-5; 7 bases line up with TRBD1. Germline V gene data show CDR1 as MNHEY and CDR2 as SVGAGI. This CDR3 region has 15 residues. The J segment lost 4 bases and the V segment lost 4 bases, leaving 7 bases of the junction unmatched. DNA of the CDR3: TGTGCCAGCAGTTCCACGGACAGGAGGAATCAGCCCCAGCATTTT. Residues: CASSSTDRRNQPQHF.

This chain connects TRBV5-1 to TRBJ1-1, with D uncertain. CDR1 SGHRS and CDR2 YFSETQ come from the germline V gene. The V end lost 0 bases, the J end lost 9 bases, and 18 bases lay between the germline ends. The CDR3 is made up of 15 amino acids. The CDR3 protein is CASSLVGTAPLKAFF. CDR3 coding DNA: TGCGCCAGCAGCTTGGTCGGCACCGCCCCACTAAAAGCTTTCTTT.

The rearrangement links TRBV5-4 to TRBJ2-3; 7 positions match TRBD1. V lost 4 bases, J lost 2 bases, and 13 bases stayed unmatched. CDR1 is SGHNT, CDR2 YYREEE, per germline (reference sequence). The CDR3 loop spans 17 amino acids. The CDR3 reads CASSHRKTGTSTDTQYF. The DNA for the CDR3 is TGTGCCAGCAGCCATAGAAAGACAGGGACATCCACAGATACGCAGTATTTT. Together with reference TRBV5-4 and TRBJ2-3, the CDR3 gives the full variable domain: ETGVTQSPTHLIKTRGQQVTLRCSSQSGHNTVSWYQQALGQGPQFIFQYYREEENGRGNFPPRFSGLQFPNYSSELNVNALELDDSALYLCASSHRKTGTSTDTQYFGPGTRLTVL.

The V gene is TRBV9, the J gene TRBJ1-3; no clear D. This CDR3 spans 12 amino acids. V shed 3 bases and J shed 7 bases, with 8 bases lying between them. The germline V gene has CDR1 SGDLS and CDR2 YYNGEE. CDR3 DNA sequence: TGTGCCAGCAGCGCTGAAGGGAACACCATATATTTT. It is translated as CASSAEGNTIYF.

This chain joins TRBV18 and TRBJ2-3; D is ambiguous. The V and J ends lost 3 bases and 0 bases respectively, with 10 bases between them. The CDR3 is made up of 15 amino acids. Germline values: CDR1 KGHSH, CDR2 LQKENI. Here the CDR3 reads CASSPGPPSTDTQYF. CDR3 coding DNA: TGTGCCAGCTCACCTGGGCCCCCTAGCACAGATACGCAGTATTTT.

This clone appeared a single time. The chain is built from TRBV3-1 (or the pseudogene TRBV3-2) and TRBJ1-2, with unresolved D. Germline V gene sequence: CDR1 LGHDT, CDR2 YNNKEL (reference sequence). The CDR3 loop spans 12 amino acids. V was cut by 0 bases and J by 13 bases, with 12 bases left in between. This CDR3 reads CASSQDPSRATF. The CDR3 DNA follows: TGTGCCAGCAGCCAAGATCCTTCCCGGGCCACCTTC.

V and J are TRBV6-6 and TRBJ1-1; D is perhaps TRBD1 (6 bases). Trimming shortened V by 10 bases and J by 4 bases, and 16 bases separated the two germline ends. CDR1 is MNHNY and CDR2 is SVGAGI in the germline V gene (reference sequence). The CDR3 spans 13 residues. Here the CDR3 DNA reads TGTGCCATCAAGGGGGGGTCTGGCACTGAAGCTTTCTTT. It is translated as CAIKGGSGTEAFF.

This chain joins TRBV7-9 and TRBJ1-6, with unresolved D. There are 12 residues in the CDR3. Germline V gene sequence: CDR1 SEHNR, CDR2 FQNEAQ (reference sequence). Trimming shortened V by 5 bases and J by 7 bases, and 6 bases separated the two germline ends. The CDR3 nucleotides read TGTGCCAGCAGCGGAGTGAATTCACCCCTCCACTTT. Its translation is CASSGVNSPLHF.